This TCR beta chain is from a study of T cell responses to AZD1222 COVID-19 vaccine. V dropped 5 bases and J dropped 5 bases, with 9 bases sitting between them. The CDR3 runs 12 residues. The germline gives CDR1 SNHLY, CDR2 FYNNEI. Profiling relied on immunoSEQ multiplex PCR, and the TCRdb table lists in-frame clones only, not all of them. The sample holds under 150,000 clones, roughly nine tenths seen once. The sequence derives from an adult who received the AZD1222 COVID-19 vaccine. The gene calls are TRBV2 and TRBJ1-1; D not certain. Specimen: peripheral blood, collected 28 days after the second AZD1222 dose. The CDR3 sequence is CASSSKGTEAFF. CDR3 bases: TGTGCCAGCAGTAGCAAAGGGACTGAAGCTTTCTTT.